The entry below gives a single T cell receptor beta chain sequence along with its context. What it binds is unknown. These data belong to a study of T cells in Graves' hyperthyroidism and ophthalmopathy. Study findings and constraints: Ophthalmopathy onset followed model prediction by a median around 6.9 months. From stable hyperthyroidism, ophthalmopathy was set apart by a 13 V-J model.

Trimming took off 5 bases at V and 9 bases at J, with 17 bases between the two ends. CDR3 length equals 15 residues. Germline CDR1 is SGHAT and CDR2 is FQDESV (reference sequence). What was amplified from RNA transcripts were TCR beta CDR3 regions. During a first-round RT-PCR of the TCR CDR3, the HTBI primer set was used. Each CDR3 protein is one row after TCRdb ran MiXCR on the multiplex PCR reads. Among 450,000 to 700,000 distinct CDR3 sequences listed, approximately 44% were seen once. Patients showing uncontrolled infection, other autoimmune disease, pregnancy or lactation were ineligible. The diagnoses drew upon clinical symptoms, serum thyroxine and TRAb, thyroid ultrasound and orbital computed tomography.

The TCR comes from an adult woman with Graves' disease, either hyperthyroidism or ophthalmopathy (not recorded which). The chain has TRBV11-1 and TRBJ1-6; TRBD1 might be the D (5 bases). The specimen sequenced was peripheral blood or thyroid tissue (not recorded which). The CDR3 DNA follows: TGTGCCAGCAGCGGACAAGGAGGGATGAGTTCACCCCTCCACTTT. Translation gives CASSGQGGMSSPLHF.